These 25 T cell receptor beta chains originate from one sample sequenced in a study of cytomegalovirus exposure and HLA in healthy donors. The PCR used 60 Vbeta and 13 Jbeta primers. Data came from immunoSEQ multiplex PCR; TCRdb stores just in-frame clones and leaves some out. The data show 160,000 or so clones, approximately 88% seen once. Sequencing was done on a sample of PBMCs. These receptor sequences come from a woman aged 18 to 35 in good health and CMV-seronegative.

The chain uses TRBV9 and TRBJ1-3; D is possibly TRBD1 (6 bases). Germline-derived CDR1 and CDR2 are SGDLS and YYNGEE. V lost 0 bases and J lost 3, with 16 bases in between. The CDR3 extends over 17 amino acids. CDR3 sequence (DNA): TGTGCCAGCAGCGTAGGCGGGGGGCGACGGATTGGAAACACCATATATTTT. Its translation is CASSVGGGRRIGNTIYF.

V usage is TRBV27 and J usage is TRBJ1-5; 7 nucleotides align to TRBD1. V was clipped by 6 bases and J by 4 bases; unmatched bases: 9. Germline loops: CDR1 MNHEY, CDR2 SMNVEV (reference sequence). The CDR3 runs 15 residues. CDR3 region: CASRPGQDSNQPQHF. CDR3 in DNA: TGTGCCAGCAGACCTGGACAGGACTCTAATCAGCCCCAGCATTTT.

V is TRBV11-2 and J is TRBJ1-2, with D perhaps matching TRBD1 (5 bases). The CDR3 is 14 residues long. V was trimmed by 6 bases and J by 6 bases, leaving 17 bases between them. Germline CDR1 reads SGHAT; CDR2 reads FQNNGV. The chain's CDR3 is CASRAPGLKDGYTF. The CDR3 DNA reads TGTGCCAGCAGGGCACCGGGACTAAAGGATGGCTACACCTTC.

This sequence joins TRBV5-1 and TRBJ2-3; 11 bases align to TRBD2. The V gene's germline CDR1 is SGHRS and CDR2 YFSETQ. This CDR3 region has 15 residues. The trim removed 2 bases at V and 6 bases at J, leaving 5 bases unmatched. CDR3 sequence reads: CASSLLAGDGDTQYF. In DNA form, the CDR3 reads TGCGCCAGCAGCTTACTAGCGGGGGACGGCGATACGCAGTATTTT.

The V and J genes are TRBV27 and TRBJ2-6; D not resolved. The V gene lost 5 bases and the J gene lost 2 bases, with 10 bases spanning the gap. There are 15 residues in the CDR3. CDR1 MNHEY and CDR2 SMNVEV come from the germline V gene (reference sequence). The CDR3 protein is CASSRSYTGANVLTF. DNA for the CDR3: TGTGCCAGCAGTAGGAGCTACACTGGGGCCAACGTCCTGACTTTC.

The rearrangement links TRBV27 to TRBJ1-1, with a tentative D call TRBD1 (6 bases). V lost 4 bases and J 4 bases, leaving 13 bases between the germline ends. The CDR3 contains 14 residues. Germline V gene sequence: CDR1 MNHEY, CDR2 SMNVEV (reference sequence). This chain's CDR3 is CASSYRELVTEAFF. For the CDR3, the DNA is TGTGCCAGCAGTTACAGGGAGTTGGTCACTGAAGCTTTCTTT.

The rearrangement uses TRBV2 and TRBJ2-5; 7 bases agree with TRBD1. V shed 2 bases, J shed 3 bases, and the junction held 3 bases outside the gene matches. Germline V CDR1 and CDR2: SNHLY, FYNNEI. CDR3 length: 14 amino acids. CDR3 DNA sequence: TGTGCCAGCAGTGAACCAGGACAGGAAGAGACCCAGTACTTC. It specifies CASSEPGQEETQYF.

This chain joins TRBV4-1 and TRBJ2-3; possible D gene TRBD2, 7 bases. V lost 3 bases and J lost 2, with 21 bases in between. Germline values: CDR1 MGHRA, CDR2 YSYEKL. The CDR3 is 18 residues long. The CDR3 region has the DNA TGCGCCAGCAGCCAGGGGTCCCTGCGGGCGGGGGCCACAGATACGCAGTATTTT. It specifies CASSQGSLRAGATDTQYF.

This chain links TRBV30 with TRBJ1-2; D ambiguous. The germline V and J ends were trimmed by 1 base and 2 bases, with 11 bases remaining between them. Germline CDR1 reads GTSNPN; CDR2 reads SVGIG (reference sequence). There are 14 residues in the CDR3. The chain's CDR3 is CAWSGAGYNYGYTF. CDR3 coding DNA: TGTGCCTGGAGTGGGGCAGGATACAACTATGGCTACACCTTC.

The V gene is TRBV10-3, the J gene TRBJ2-5; perhaps TRBD2 as D (5 bases). This CDR3 is 13 amino acids long. V dropped 4 bases and J dropped 5 bases, with 11 bases sitting between them. Per germline, CDR1 ENHRY and CDR2 SYGVKD. The DNA for the CDR3 is TGTGCCATCAGTGTAAACTCGGGGGAGACCCAGTACTTC. The encoded protein is CAISVNSGETQYF.

The rearrangement uses TRBV19 and TRBJ1-5, with 7 bases identical to TRBD1. The germline CDR1 and CDR2 sequences are LNHDA and SQIVND (reference sequence). V shed 6 bases and J 4 bases; nucleotides not matched to a gene: 3. This CDR3 region has 13 residues. CDR3 bases: TGTGCCAGTAGGGGACAGACGAATCAGCCCCAGCATTTT. Amino acids: CASRGQTNQPQHF.

The V call is TRBV30, the J call TRBJ2-1; no clear D. The CDR3 is 14 amino acids. Germline V gene lookup returns CDR1 GTSNPN and CDR2 SVGIG (reference sequence). Trimming pared 0 bases from V and 0 bases from J, leaving 6 bases between. CDR3 in amino acids: CAWSVFSSYNEQFF. In DNA, the CDR3 is TGTGCCTGGAGTGTTTTTAGCTCCTACAATGAGCAGTTCTTC.

The chain uses TRBV30 and TRBJ1-1, with 8 bases that match TRBD1. There are 16 residues in the CDR3. The V gene end was trimmed by 3 bases and the J gene end by 3 bases; junction bases not matched to a gene: 12. Germline V gives CDR1 GTSNPN, CDR2 SVGIG (reference sequence). Here the CDR3 reads CAWRIPQGATYTEAFF. CDR3 DNA: TGTGCCTGGAGAATACCCCAGGGGGCGACCTACACTGAAGCTTTCTTT.

This clone appeared a single time. The chain employs TRBV29-1 and TRBJ2-1, with 7 bases lining up with TRBD1. Trimming at V came to 3 bases and at J to 0 bases, leaving 8 bases not matched to a gene. Germline V gene data show CDR1 as SQVTM and CDR2 as ANQGSEA. The CDR3 sequence is 16 residues long. The chain's CDR3 is CSVETVQGISYNEQFF. As DNA, the CDR3 is TGCAGCGTTGAGACTGTACAGGGGATCTCCTACAATGAGCAGTTCTTC.

This chain links TRBV18 with TRBJ2-3; D may be TRBD2 (5 bases). The V gene lost 3 bases and the J gene lost 6 bases, with 16 bases spanning the gap. Germline CDR1 reads KGHSH; CDR2 reads LQKENI. The CDR3 spans 15 residues. CDR3 residues: CASSPTSAQHDTQYF. The DNA for the CDR3 is TGTGCCAGCTCACCCACTAGTGCTCAGCACGATACGCAGTATTTT.

V gene TRBV30 combines with J gene TRBJ2-5; TRBD2 aligns across 15 bases. Germline assignment: CDR1 GTSNPN and CDR2 SVGIG (reference sequence). This CDR3 has 14 residues. Trimming cost V 6 bases and J 5 bases; bases outside gene matches: 4. This CDR3 is CACSGLAGGETQYF. DNA of the CDR3: TGTGCCTGCTCCGGACTAGCGGGGGGGGAGACCCAGTACTTC. Supplemented by reference TRBV30 and TRBJ2-5, the full variable domain reads SQTIHQWPATLVQPVGSPLSLECTVEGTSNPNLYWYRQAAGRGLQLLFYSVGIGQISSEVPQNLSASRPQDRQFILSSKKLLLSDSGFYLCACSGLAGGETQYFGPGTRLLVL.

The genes are TRBV9 and TRBJ2-7, with D hard to call. CDR3 length: 16 residues. Trimming shortened V by 4 bases and J by 1 base, and 18 bases separated the two germline ends. Per the germline V gene, CDR1 is SGDLS and CDR2 is YYNGEE. In DNA, the CDR3 is TGTGCCAGCAGCACGCGTACACTCCGGGTTTCCTACGAGCAGTACTTC. It codes for CASSTRTLRVSYEQYF. The full variable domain, completed using reference TRBV9 and TRBJ2-7, is DSGVTQTPKHLITATGQRVTLRCSPRSGDLSVYWYQQSLDQGLQFLIQYYNGEERAKGNILERFSAQQFPDLHSELNLSSLELGDSALYFCASSTRTLRVSYEQYFGPGTRLTVT.

About this clone: The same CDR3 can be traced to other DNA sequences in this sample. The V gene is TRBV2, the J gene TRBJ2-2; 11 nucleotides agree with TRBD1. The V gene's germline CDR1 is SNHLY and CDR2 FYNNEI. The trim removed 7 bases at V and 6 bases at J, leaving 13 bases unmatched. CDR3 length: 17 amino acids. The CDR3 protein is CASTFPGTGGKAGELFF. The CDR3 DNA is TGTGCCAGCACTTTCCCCGGGACAGGGGGGAAAGCCGGGGAGCTGTTTTTT.

J is TRBJ1-5 and V is TRBV19; the D gene is possibly TRBD1 (5 bases). The V end lost 10 bases, the J end lost 3 bases, and 19 bases lay between the germline ends. Germline V CDR1 and CDR2: LNHDA, SQIVND (reference sequence). The CDR3 is 15 amino acids. The CDR3 spells CATQGLELDNQPQHF. DNA for the CDR3: TGTGCCACCCAGGGTCTTGAGTTAGACAATCAGCCCCAGCATTTT.

V gene TRBV6-6 combines with J gene TRBJ2-7; D possibly corresponds to TRBD1 (6 bases). Looked up from germline, CDR1 is MNHNY and CDR2 is SVGAGI (reference sequence). V was trimmed by 3 bases and J by 13 bases, leaving 19 bases between them. The CDR3 runs 13 residues. The CDR3 bases are TGTGCCAGCAGTTATCGGCAGGGGAATAAAATTTACTTC. This translates into CASSYRQGNKIYF.

V and J are TRBV7-9 and TRBJ1-5, with 9 bases that match TRBD1. The germline gives CDR1 SEHNR, CDR2 FQNEAQ (reference sequence). The junction had 2 bases not matched to a gene; V was cut back by 1 base and J by 4 bases. The CDR3 runs to 15 residues. CDR3 bases: TGTGCCAGCAGCTTAGTAGGACAGGGGAATCAGCCCCAGCATTTT. This translates into CASSLVGQGNQPQHF.

This clone was recorded a few times. V is TRBV15 and J is TRBJ2-5; 8 positions agree with TRBD1. The J call may be wrong; the DNA end is better matched by TRBJ2-7. In germline, CDR1 is LNHNV, CDR2 YYDKDF (reference sequence). There are 15 residues in the CDR3. CDR3 sequence: CATRNRQGRTYEQYF. The DNA of the CDR3 is TGTGCCACGCGCAATAGACAGGGGAGAACCTACGAGCAGTACTTC.

This clone was observed once. The gene calls are TRBV27 and TRBJ2-7; 9 bases agree with TRBD2. V lost 6 bases and J lost 4; bases outside the gene matches: 7. The CDR3 sequence is 14 residues long. Germline V gene lookup returns CDR1 MNHEY and CDR2 SMNVEV (reference sequence). Here the CDR3 DNA reads TGTGCCAGCAGGTTAGCGGGGGTGATGTACGAGCAGTACTTC. It encodes CASRLAGVMYEQYF.

The rearrangement links TRBV5-1 to TRBJ1-6; D is possibly TRBD1 (6 bases). V lost 5 bases to trimming and J lost 4 bases, with 13 bases between them. There are 15 residues in the CDR3. Germline V gene lookup returns CDR1 SGHRS and CDR2 YFSETQ. CDR3 sequence (DNA): TGCGCCAGCAGTTCTACAGGGATTTATAATTCACCCCTCCACTTT. Encoded protein: CASSSTGIYNSPLHF.

V and J are TRBV9 and TRBJ2-3; the match to TRBD2 covers 7 bases. The germline CDR1 and CDR2 sequences are SGDLS and YYNGEE. Unmatched junction bases numbered 2, after V lost 0 bases and J lost 1 base. CDR3 length: 15 amino acids. The DNA of the CDR3 is TGTGCCAGCAGCGTAGGGAGCGGGGGCACAGATACGCAGTATTTT. Its translation: CASSVGSGGTDTQYF.